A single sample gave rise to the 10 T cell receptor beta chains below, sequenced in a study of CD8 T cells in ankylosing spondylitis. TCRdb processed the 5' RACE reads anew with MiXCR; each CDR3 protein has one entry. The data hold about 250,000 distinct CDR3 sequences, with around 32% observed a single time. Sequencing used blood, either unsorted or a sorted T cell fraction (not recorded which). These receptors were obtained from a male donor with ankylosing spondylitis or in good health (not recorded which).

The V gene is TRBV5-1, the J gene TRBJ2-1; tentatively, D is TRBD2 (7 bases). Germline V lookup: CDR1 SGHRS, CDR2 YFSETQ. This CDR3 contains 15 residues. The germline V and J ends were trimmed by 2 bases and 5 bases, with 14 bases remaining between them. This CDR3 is CASSFRGAMNNEQFF. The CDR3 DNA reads TGCGCCAGCAGCTTCCGGGGGGCAATGAACAATGAGCAGTTCTTC.

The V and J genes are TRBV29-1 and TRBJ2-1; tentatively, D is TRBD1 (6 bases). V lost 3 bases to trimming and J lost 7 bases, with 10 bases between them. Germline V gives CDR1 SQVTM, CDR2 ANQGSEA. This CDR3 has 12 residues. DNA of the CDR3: TGCAGCGTTGAGGACAGCACAAATGAGCAGTTCTTC. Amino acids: CSVEDSTNEQFF.

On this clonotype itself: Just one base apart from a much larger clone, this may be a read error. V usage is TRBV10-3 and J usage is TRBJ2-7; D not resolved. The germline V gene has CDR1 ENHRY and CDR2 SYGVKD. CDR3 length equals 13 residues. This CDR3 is CAISEPRSYQQYF. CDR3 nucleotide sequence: TGTGCCATCAGTGAGCCTAGATCCTACCAGCAGTACTTC.

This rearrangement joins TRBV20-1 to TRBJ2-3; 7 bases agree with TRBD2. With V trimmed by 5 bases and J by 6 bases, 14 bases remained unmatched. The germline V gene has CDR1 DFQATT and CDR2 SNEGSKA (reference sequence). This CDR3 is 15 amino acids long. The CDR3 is CSAPSGDTSYDTQYF. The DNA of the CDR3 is TGCAGTGCTCCGAGCGGGGATACGTCATACGATACGCAGTATTTT.

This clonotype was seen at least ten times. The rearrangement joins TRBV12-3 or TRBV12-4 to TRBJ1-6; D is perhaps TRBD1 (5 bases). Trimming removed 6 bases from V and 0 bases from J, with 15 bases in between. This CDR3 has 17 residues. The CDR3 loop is CASREGVGRSYNSPLHF. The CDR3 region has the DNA TGTGCCAGCAGAGAAGGGGTTGGACGCTCCTATAATTCACCCCTCCACTTT.

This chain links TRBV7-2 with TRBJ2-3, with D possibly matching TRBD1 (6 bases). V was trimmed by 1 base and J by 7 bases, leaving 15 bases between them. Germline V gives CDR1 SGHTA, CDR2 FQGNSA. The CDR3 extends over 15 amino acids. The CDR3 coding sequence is TGTGCCAGCAGCTTAGTCCCAGGGGCGTTGCATACGCAGTATTTT. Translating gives CASSLVPGALHTQYF.

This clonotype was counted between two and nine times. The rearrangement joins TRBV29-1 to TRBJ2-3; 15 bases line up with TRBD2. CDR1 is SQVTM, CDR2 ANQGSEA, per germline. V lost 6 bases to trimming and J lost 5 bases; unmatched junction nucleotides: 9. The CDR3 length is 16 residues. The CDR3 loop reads CSVRGLAGGRVDTQYF. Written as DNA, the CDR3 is TGCAGCGTCCGAGGACTAGCGGGGGGGCGCGTAGATACGCAGTATTTT.

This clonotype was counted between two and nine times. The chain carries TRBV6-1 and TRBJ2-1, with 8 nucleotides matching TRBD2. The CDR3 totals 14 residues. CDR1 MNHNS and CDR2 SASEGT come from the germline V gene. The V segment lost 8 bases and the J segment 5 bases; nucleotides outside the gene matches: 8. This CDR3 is CASGRTSKNNEQFF. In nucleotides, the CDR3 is TGTGCCAGCGGGAGGACTAGCAAAAACAATGAGCAGTTCTTC.

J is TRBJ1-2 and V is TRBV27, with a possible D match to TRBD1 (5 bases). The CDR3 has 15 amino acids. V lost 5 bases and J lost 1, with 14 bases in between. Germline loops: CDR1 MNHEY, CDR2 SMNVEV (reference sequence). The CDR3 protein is CASSPDSQLNYGYTF. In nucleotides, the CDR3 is TGTGCCAGCAGTCCCGACAGCCAACTTAACTATGGCTACACCTTC.

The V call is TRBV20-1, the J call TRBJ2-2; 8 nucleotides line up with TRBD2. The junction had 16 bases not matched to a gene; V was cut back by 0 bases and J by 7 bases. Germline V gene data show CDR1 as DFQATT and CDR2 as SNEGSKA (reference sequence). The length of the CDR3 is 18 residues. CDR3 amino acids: CSAREKEAGAIYFGELFF. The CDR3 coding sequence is TGCAGTGCTAGAGAAAAGGAAGCGGGGGCCATCTATTTCGGGGAGCTGTTTTTT.